This T cell receptor beta chain was sequenced in a study of high-grade serous ovarian cancer treatment subgroups listed by TCRdb under 2021. About the investigation overall: Sequencing yielded a mean of approximately 15,000 reads and some 7,500 unique TCR beta rearrangements per sample. The study examined TCR beta repertoires in high-grade serous ovarian cancer patients who were grouped under a laparoscopic triage algorithm by complete gross resection or by neoadjuvant chemotherapy response. Of the roughly 30 patients in the cohort, around 10 had no residual disease after primary surgery (R0), around 10 were excellent NACT responders, and around 10 were poor NACT responders. In total there were 90 samples, since every patient provided one primary tumor sample and two metastatic tumor samples.

What the work shows at the level of the full study, not this receptor alone: TCR clonal relatedness was found to be positively correlated with neoantigen level and, by trend, with copy number variation and mutation load derived from whole-genome sequencing. Repertoire similarity between tumors from the same patient ranged from about 0.11 to 0.8, while tumors from different patients showed almost no similarity. TCR repertoire analyses focused on CDR3; CDR1 and CDR2 were not analyzed. Spatial information was not captured by bulk tumor TCR sequencing, so insight into HGSC tumor complexity and diversity was limited.

The roughly 100 tumor samples underwent high-throughput TCR profiling using ImmunoSEQ. The paper's data handling went like this. Repertoire diversity metrics included richness (unique productive sequences), clonality, evenness and relatedness; Bhattacharyya coefficient assessed similarity between samples. A sensitivity analysis excluded TCRs with fewer than two reads and gave consistent conclusions. TCRdb retrieved this table from immuneACCESS and kept in-frame rearrangements only. Not all clones are present; in checked studies, unresolved V genes account for under half, and no reason is known for the remainder. For V, J and clone size, that table is used; D and trimming come from the DNA. This sample is represented by 5,500 to 6,000 clones; about 70% of them were singletons. The top ten clonotypes cover 7.5% to 9.5% of the sample. The germline ends are 13 bases apart after V is trimmed by 1 base and J by 2 bases. Sequences SGHRS (CDR1) and YFSETQ (CDR2) are obtained from the germline V gene. Inclusive of the bounding cysteine and phenylalanine, the CDR3 is 15 residues long. Just CDR3 DNA is preserved here, 45 bases in frame from base 1.

The tumor samples were collected prior to definitive surgery or chemotherapy. The MD Anderson Biospecimen Extraction Resource handled genomic DNA extraction, while the MD Anderson Cancer Genomics Laboratory carried out the TCR sequencing. Remarks on this clone: Its binding antigen is unknown. No base quality information exists; no much larger clone differs at one position.

Sequenced sample: tumor tissue. The origin of this receptor is a human donor with high-grade serous ovarian cancer. The V and J genes are TRBV5-1 and TRBJ2-7; the D gene is perhaps TRBD1, from 6 matching bases. The nucleotide sequence is TGCGCCAGCAGCTTGACGCCAGACAGGACCTACGAGCAGTACTTC. It codes for CASSLTPDRTYEQYF.